These 21 T cell receptor beta chains were sequenced from one sample in a study of OX40 agonist ivuxolimab in advanced cancers. Generated by immunoSEQ multiplex PCR, the TCRdb table keeps only in-frame clones and is missing some. The table shows fewer than 85,000 clones, with 85% to 95% occurring only once. The starting material was CD4+ or CD8+ T cells sorted from blood, obtained in a trial of the OX40 agonist ivuxolimab. These receptor sequences come from an adult with an advanced solid tumor such as melanoma, head and neck, liver or kidney cancer.

The chain links TRBV11-2 to TRBJ2-7; D unresolved. CDR1 and CDR2 (germline): SGHAT, FQNNGV. Trimming shortened V by 3 bases and J by 3 bases, and 3 bases separated the two germline ends. The CDR3 contains 11 residues. This chain's CDR3 is CASSLNYEQYF. CDR3 DNA: TGTGCCAGCAGCTTGAACTACGAGCAGTACTTC.

This chain connects TRBV4-1 to TRBJ2-3; weak D call: TRBD1 (6 bases). Germline V gives CDR1 MGHRA, CDR2 YSYEKL. V was trimmed by 4 bases and J by 4 bases, leaving 9 bases between them. The CDR3 loop spans 13 amino acids. For the CDR3, the DNA is TGCGCCAGCAGCCTACAGGGTGCAGATACGCAGTATTTT. Residues: CASSLQGADTQYF.

V gene TRBV6-1 combines with J gene TRBJ2-3; 8 nucleotides align to TRBD2. Germline values: CDR1 MNHNS, CDR2 SASEGT. The CDR3 totals 14 residues. V dropped 6 bases and J dropped 4; count of bases not matched to a gene: 6. The CDR3 sequence is CASRIAGFADTQYF. For the CDR3, the DNA is TGTGCCAGCAGGATAGCGGGGTTCGCAGATACGCAGTATTTT.

The J gene is TRBJ2-1, the V gene TRBV11-2; 8 nucleotides match TRBD2. Germline CDR1 reads SGHAT; CDR2 reads FQNNGV. V lost 4 bases to trimming and J lost 3 bases; unmatched junction nucleotides: 11. This CDR3 has 17 amino acids. CDR3 in amino acids: CASSSHGGAWDYNEQFF. The CDR3 DNA is TGTGCCAGCAGCTCGCACGGGGGGGCCTGGGACTACAATGAGCAGTTCTTC.

This chain links TRBV7-6 with TRBJ2-1; D perhaps matches TRBD1 (5 bases). CDR1 SGHVS and CDR2 FNYEAQ come from the germline V gene. V was trimmed by 3 bases and J by 8 bases, leaving 8 bases between them. The CDR3 loop spans 12 amino acids. The CDR3 nucleotides read TGTGCCAGCAGCTTCAGGGTCCATGAGCAGTTCTTC. It encodes CASSFRVHEQFF.

J is TRBJ2-2 and V is TRBV6-4; 10 bases align to TRBD1. The germline V gene has CDR1 MRHNA and CDR2 SNTAGT. V lost 5 bases and J lost 7; bases outside the gene matches: 13. The CDR3 spans 17 residues. The CDR3 spells CASSPIEGQGKIGELFF. The DNA of the CDR3 is TGTGCCAGCAGTCCCATAGAGGGACAGGGGAAAATCGGGGAGCTGTTTTTT.

The chain links TRBV4-1 to TRBJ2-1, with 7 bases fitting TRBD2. The CDR3 loop spans 13 amino acids. The V and J ends lost 5 bases and 6 bases, in that order; junction bases with no gene match: 4. Per the germline V gene, CDR1 is MGHRA and CDR2 is YSYEKL. DNA for the CDR3: TGCGCCAGCAGCGGGGGGGGACTCAATGAGCAGTTCTTC. It codes for CASSGGGLNEQFF.

The chain links TRBV30 to TRBJ2-7; perhaps D is TRBD1 or TRBD2 (7 bases each). V lost 2 bases and J lost 2, with 13 bases in between. CDR1 and CDR2 (germline): GTSNPN, SVGIG (reference sequence). This CDR3 contains 14 residues. The DNA for the CDR3 is TGTGCCTGGAGTCAGGGGGGGTCGGCCTACGAGCAGTACTTC. It translates to CAWSQGGSAYEQYF.

This chain joins TRBV2 and TRBJ2-3; 10 bases map to TRBD2. From germline, CDR1 is SNHLY and CDR2 FYNNEI. V was clipped by 5 bases and J by 4 bases; unmatched bases: 18. The CDR3 totals 19 residues. The CDR3 is CASSPGLAEEGRLADTQYF. The CDR3 nucleotides are TGTGCCAGCAGTCCAGGACTAGCGGAGGAGGGCCGGCTGGCAGATACGCAGTATTTT.

The rearrangement uses TRBV7-9 and TRBJ1-1; D ambiguous. Looked up from germline, CDR1 is SEHNR and CDR2 is FQNEAQ (reference sequence). Trimming took 6 bases from V and 2 from J, leaving 28 bases between them. CDR3 length equals 19 residues. The CDR3 spells CASSSNSPGGRGINTEAFF. The CDR3 DNA sequence: TGTGCCAGCAGTTCTAATTCCCCTGGAGGTCGAGGGATCAACACTGAAGCTTTCTTT.

The chain joins TRBV7-6 to TRBJ1-1; D is ambiguous. Germline assignment: CDR1 SGHVS and CDR2 FNYEAQ. The CDR3 contains 13 residues. Trimming took off 3 bases at V and 3 bases at J, with 8 bases between the two ends. CDR3 in amino acids: CASSFSPDTEAFF. CDR3 DNA: TGTGCCAGCAGCTTTTCTCCAGACACTGAAGCTTTCTTT.

This rearrangement joins TRBV5-1 to TRBJ2-2, with D tentatively TRBD2 (6 bases). The CDR3 loop spans 13 amino acids. The V and J ends lost 2 bases and 4 bases respectively, with 6 bases between them. The germline gives CDR1 SGHRS, CDR2 YFSETQ. The CDR3 reads CASSLAGTGELFF. In nucleotides, the CDR3 is TGCGCCAGCAGCTTAGCGGGCACCGGGGAGCTGTTTTTT. Full variable domain (remainder filled in from reference TRBV5-1 and TRBJ2-2): KAGVTQTPRYLIKTRGQQVTLSCSPISGHRSVSWYQQTPGQGLQFLFEYFSETQRNKGNFPGRFSGRQFSNSRSEMNVSTLELGDSALYLCASSLAGTGELFFGEGSRLTVL.

The chain links TRBV5-1 to TRBJ2-7; D ambiguous. Germline values: CDR1 SGHRS, CDR2 YFSETQ. V lost 0 bases and J lost 4, with 11 bases in between. CDR3 length: 14 amino acids. CDR3 in DNA: TGCGCCAGCAGCTTGGAGTCCGGTGGATACGAGCAGTACTTC. It codes for CASSLESGGYEQYF.

The V gene is TRBV19, the J gene TRBJ2-1; 8 bases map to TRBD1. The CDR3 is 11 amino acids. The ends lost 4 bases at V and 15 bases at J; junction bases unmatched: 5. Germline assignment: CDR1 LNHDA and CDR2 SQIVND (reference sequence). CDR3 amino acids: CASSTGQGTFF. In DNA, the CDR3 is TGTGCCAGTAGTACAGGACAGGGTACGTTCTTC.

V usage is TRBV7-2 and J usage is TRBJ2-1, with D perhaps being TRBD1 or TRBD2 (5 bases each). V was cut by 2 bases and J by 0 bases, with 14 bases left in between. Germline assignment: CDR1 SGHTA and CDR2 FQGNSA. There are 17 residues in the CDR3. The CDR3 spells CASSLRGDRSSYNEQFF. The CDR3 nucleotides read TGTGCCAGCAGCTTACGAGGGGATAGGAGCTCCTACAATGAGCAGTTCTTC.

This chain uses TRBV7-9 with TRBJ2-5; 10 bases map to TRBD1. The V segment lost 5 bases and the J segment 2 bases; nucleotides outside the gene matches: 5. This CDR3 spans 15 amino acids. Germline CDR1 reads SEHNR; CDR2 reads FQNEAQ (reference sequence). CDR3 DNA: TGTGCCAGCAGCCACCCGGACAGGGGGCAAGAGACCCAGTACTTC. It encodes CASSHPDRGQETQYF.

V is TRBV4-3 and J is TRBJ1-5, with a weak D call TRBD1 (5 bases). Trimming cost V 4 bases and J 0 bases, with 13 bases left between them. This CDR3 has 16 amino acids. CDR1 and CDR2 from the germline V gene are LGHNA and YSLEER. The CDR3 sequence is CASSPGWGDSNQPQHF. The CDR3 DNA is TGCGCCAGCAGCCCAGGGTGGGGGGATAGCAATCAGCCCCAGCATTTT.

This rearrangement joins TRBV15 to TRBJ2-2, with D maybe TRBD2 (6 bases). CDR1 LNHNV and CDR2 YYDKDF come from the germline V gene (reference sequence). The V gene lost 0 bases and the J gene lost 9 bases, with 11 bases spanning the gap. CDR3 size: 14 residues. For the CDR3, the DNA is TGTGCCACCAGCAGAGATCTTGGGGGGAGGGAGCTGTTTTTT. This translates into CATSRDLGGRELFF.

This clone appeared once. This sequence joins TRBV7-2 and TRBJ1-5; D uncertain. There are 14 residues in the CDR3. CDR1 and CDR2 from the germline V gene are SGHTA and FQGNSA. V shed 8 bases and J shed 3 bases, with 14 bases lying between them. DNA of the CDR3: TGTGCCAGCGCCCCCCTGGGCTACAATCAGCCCCAGCATTTT. This encodes CASAPLGYNQPQHF.

The genes are TRBV25-1 and TRBJ1-2, with 9 bases that match TRBD1. J lost 6 bases, V lost 2 bases, and 7 bases had no gene match. The CDR3 loop spans 15 amino acids. Looked up from germline, CDR1 is MGHDK and CDR2 is SYGVNS. The CDR3 coding sequence is TGTGCCAGCAGTGAAGGGACAGGGTACTTGAATGGCTACACCTTC. This encodes CASSEGTGYLNGYTF.

J is TRBJ1-6 and V is TRBV6-6; possibly TRBD1 for D (5 bases). The ends were cut back, 2 bases at V and 13 bases at J, with 15 bases in the middle. CDR1 and CDR2 from the germline V gene are MNHNY and SVGAGI (reference sequence). The CDR3 is 14 residues long. The CDR3 protein is CASSYAEGRIPLHF. CDR3 DNA sequence: TGTGCCAGCAGTTACGCCGAGGGGCGAATCCCCCTCCACTTT.